This T cell receptor beta chain was captured in a study of blood T cell repertoires in COVID-19 (dated by TCRdb to the early 2020s). Some background on the complete study: The collaborator samples originated in the United States, Italy and Spain and spanned the acute and convalescent phases of COVID-19. Where available, HLA class I and class II types were obtained from metadata supplied by the sample provider rather than from assay-based typing. The repertoires were released in a freely available public database intended as a resource for research on the immune response to SARS-CoV-2. The material from the prospective study consisted of cDNA or gDNA derived from T cells, B-cell-depleted T cells, or PBMCs. Deeply sampled blood TCRbeta repertoires from subjects exposed to, actively infected with, or recovered from COVID-19 were included in the dataset. The samples were drawn from the first 160 participants of the ongoing ImmuneRACE study and from 1,254 subjects provided by 6 global collaborators. Nearly every sample came with metadata listing a de-identified subject ID, COVID-19 status, age in years and sex.

Turning to this clone: The target of this receptor is not known. No qualities accompany the bases; no much larger clone lies one base away.

Samples from volunteer blood donors who had recovered from COVID-19 were contributed by a second Seattle source. Collaborating institutions collected whole blood in K2EDTA tubes following their own protocols. For TCRbeta analysis, collaborators shipped samples in one of three forms: frozen whole blood, isolated PBMCs, or DNA extracted from either of those sample types. TCRbeta CDR3 regions were amplified from genomic DNA using the immunoSEQ Assay, a bias-controlled multiplex PCR. The authors' pipeline ran thus. The number of nucleated cells in each sample was estimated from the amplification of reference gene primers within the assay. Sequence reads were collapsed and filtered to measure the absolute abundance of every unique TCRbeta CDR3 rearrangement. For each sample, productive Simpson clonality was calculated as the square root of Simpson's diversity index across productive rearrangements. The table was pulled from immuneACCESS by TCRdb, which kept in-frame rearrangements only. Such tables lose some clones; where checked, under half of the loss comes from unresolved V genes, and the rest has no known cause. V, J and clone size reflect that table, while D and trimming were determined from the DNA. For this sample the table gives roughly 300,000 clones, of which 70% to 90% were detected only once. Less than 9.5% of the sample belongs to the ten largest clones.

For CDR1 and CDR2, the germline V gene (reference sequence) lists LNHDA and SQIVND. From cysteine to phenylalanine, the CDR3 is 17 amino acids long. Here the CDR3 DNA is all that survives: 51 bases in frame from base 1. V is trimmed back by 3 bases and J by 3 bases, and the junction contains 12 bases that no gene match accounts for. The investigation overall reported the following: The quantity of clinical and demographic metadata differed by source and by participant and was supplied without curation.

What was sequenced was peripheral blood. The receptor chain draws on TRBV19 and TRBJ2-3, with TRBD2 matching 7 junction bases. The clonotype was recovered from a woman in her forties or fifties who had recovered from COVID-19. The sequence in DNA is TGTGCCAGTAGTATCGGGGGGAGCGGGGTCCTAACAGATACGCAGTATTTT. This sequence encodes CASSIGGSGVLTDTQYF.